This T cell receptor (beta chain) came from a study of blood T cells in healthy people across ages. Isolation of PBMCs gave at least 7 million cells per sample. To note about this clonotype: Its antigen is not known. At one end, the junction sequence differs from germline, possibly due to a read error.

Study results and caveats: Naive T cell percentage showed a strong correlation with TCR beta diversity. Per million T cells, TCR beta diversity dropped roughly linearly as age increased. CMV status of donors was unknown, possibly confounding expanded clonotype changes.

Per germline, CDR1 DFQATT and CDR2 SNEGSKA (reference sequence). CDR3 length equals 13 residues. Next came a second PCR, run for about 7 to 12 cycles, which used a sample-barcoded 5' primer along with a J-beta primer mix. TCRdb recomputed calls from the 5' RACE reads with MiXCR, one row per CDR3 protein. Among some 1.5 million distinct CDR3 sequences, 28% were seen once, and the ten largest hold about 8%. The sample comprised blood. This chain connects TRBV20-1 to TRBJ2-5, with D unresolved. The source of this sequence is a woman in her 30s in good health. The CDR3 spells CSVRDRADNEQYF. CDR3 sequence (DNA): TGCAGTGTTAGAGATCGGGCTGACAATGAGCAGTACTTC.